A selection of T cell receptor beta chains follows, all from one sample in a study of response to subunit inactivated influenza vaccine. TCRdb re-called the RT-PCR reads with MiXCR, one entry per CDR3 protein. The data contain roughly 710,000 distinct CDR3 sequences, 12% to 15% of them singletons. The source was PBMCs from blood, collected less than 15 days before vaccination. Receptor source: a man aged 50 or older who received an inactivated influenza vaccine. The conserved cysteine and the conserved F or W are not part of the CDR3 here. The order of the fields is J gene, V gene, D gene, CDR3 protein. A D gene is named only where the DNA matches it firmly.

TRBJ2-1 | TRBV18 | - | ASSQNNEQF
TRBJ2-2 | TRBV3-1 | - | ASSHSLLLFSGELF
TRBJ1-2 | TRBV7-6 | - | ASSLGGPRGYT
TRBJ2-3 | TRBV10-3 | - | AISEPTDYSNTQY
TRBJ2-7 | TRBV7-2 | - | ASSLVGGGVDYEQY
TRBJ2-2 | TRBV6-5 | - | ASSYVGPGELF
TRBJ2-7 | TRBV15 | TRBD1 | ATSYLATGASYEQY
TRBJ1-1 | TRBV6-1 | - | ASINGGRATEAF
TRBJ1-6 | TRBV4-3 | - | ASSQDYYIQSSYNSPLH
TRBJ2-7 | TRBV4-1 | - | ASSQETTGPYEQY
TRBJ2-4 | TRBV29-1 | TRBD1 | SVANRGLAKNIQY
TRBJ1-2 | TRBV28 | - | ASSLMAERRGYT
TRBJ1-4 | TRBV2 | - | ASSDGSTNEKLF
TRBJ2-7 | TRBV10-3 | - | AIMGTQQPEGEQY
TRBJ2-7 | TRBV6-2/TRBV6-3 | - | ASSYSGPAYEQY
TRBJ1-5 | TRBV16 | - | ASSQGGGTQPQH
TRBJ2-7 | TRBV7-6 | - | ASSLVLKPSYEQY
TRBJ2-2 | TRBV4-1 | TRBD2 | ASSPSGLAYTGELF
TRBJ2-7 | TRBV10-3 | - | AISEGEVYEQY
TRBJ2-2 | TRBV28 | - | ALLASNTGELF
TRBJ2-7 | TRBV5-6 | - | ASSADTDYEQY
TRBJ2-3 | TRBV20-1 | TRBD2 | SAARAGAVDTQY